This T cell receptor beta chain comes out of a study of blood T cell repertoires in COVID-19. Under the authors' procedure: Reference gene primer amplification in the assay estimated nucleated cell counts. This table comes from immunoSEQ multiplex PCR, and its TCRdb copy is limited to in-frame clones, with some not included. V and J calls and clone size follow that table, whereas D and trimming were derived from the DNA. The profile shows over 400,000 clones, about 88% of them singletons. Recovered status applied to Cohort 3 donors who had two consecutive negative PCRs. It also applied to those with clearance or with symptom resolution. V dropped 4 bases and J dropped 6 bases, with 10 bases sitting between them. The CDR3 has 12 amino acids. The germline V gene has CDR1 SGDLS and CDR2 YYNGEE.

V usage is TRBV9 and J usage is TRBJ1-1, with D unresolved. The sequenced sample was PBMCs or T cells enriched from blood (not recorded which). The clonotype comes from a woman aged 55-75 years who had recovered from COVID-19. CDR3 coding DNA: TGTGCCAGCAGCCCCCACTCCGCTGAAGCTTTCTTT. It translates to CASSPHSAEAFF.